This passage covers 2 T cell receptor beta chains from one sample sequenced in a study of identical twins. Via MiXCR, TCRdb re-called the 5' RACE reads, giving one row per CDR3 protein. The sample yields about 100,000 distinct CDR3 sequences, 5.9% seen once. The source material was memory T cells sorted from blood. The receptor source for this set is a woman in her fifties or sixties in good health.

This clonotype was recorded at least ten times. This chain links TRBV14 with TRBJ2-1; D is possibly TRBD2 (5 bases). This CDR3 comprises 14 residues. The V end lost 1 base, the J end lost 4 bases, and 8 bases lay between the germline ends. Germline-derived CDR1 and CDR2 are SGHDN and FVKESK. CDR3 residues: CASSQGGYYNEQFF. The CDR3 DNA reads as TGTGCCAGCAGCCAAGGCGGGTATTACAATGAGCAGTTCTTC.

At least ten counts were recorded for this clonotype. This sequence joins TRBV20-1 and TRBJ2-1; the D is unclear. The germline CDR1 and CDR2 sequences are DFQATT and SNEGSKA (reference sequence). The CDR3 runs to 12 residues. V was cut by 3 bases and J by 3 bases, with 6 bases left in between. The CDR3 reads CSASLGYNEQFF. In nucleotides, the CDR3 is TGCAGTGCTAGTCTAGGCTACAATGAGCAGTTCTTC.